The 14 T cell receptor beta chains presented below share a single source sample, sequenced in a study of radiation and T cells in renal cell carcinoma. This table comes from immunoSEQ multiplex PCR, and its TCRdb copy is limited to in-frame clones, with some not included. The profile covers 100,000 to 150,000 clones, with around 80% appearing a single time and 5.8% taken by the ten largest. Time point of the sample: blood 2 weeks post-SBRT. Stated treatment: 15 Gy SBRT to primary tumor, nephrectomy 4 weeks later. The sequencing here drew on blood, taken from a patient whose treatment included radiotherapy and nephrectomy. Receptor source: a man between 45 and 60 years old with renal cell carcinoma.

The CDR3 DNA is TGTGCCAGCAGTATCCCTATATCGGCGGGCTACACCTTC. Its translation: CASSIPISAGYTF. The rearrangement links TRBV28 to TRBJ1-2; no definite D call. The CDR3 is 13 amino acids. Germline CDR1 is MDHEN and CDR2 is SYDVKM. The germline V and J ends were trimmed by 5 bases and 8 bases, with 15 bases remaining between them.

The genes are TRBV6-5 and TRBJ2-7, with TRBD2 identical over 12 bases. CDR1 and CDR2 from the germline V gene are MNHEY and SVGAGI. V was pared by 5 bases and J by 4 bases, with 6 bases of the junction left unmatched. The CDR3 extends over 15 amino acids. For the CDR3, the DNA is TGTGCCAGCAGTCGCACCGGGACTAGCGGGTACGAGCAGTACTTC. Its translation is CASSRTGTSGYEQYF.

The chain couples TRBV2 to TRBJ2-4; D remains unclear. The CDR3 has 13 amino acids. Trimming took 2 bases from V and 4 from J, leaving 6 bases between them. The germline CDR1 and CDR2 sequences are SNHLY and FYNNEI. The CDR3 DNA sequence: TGTGCCAGCAGTGAATCGGCGAAAAACATTCAGTACTTC. Its protein product is CASSESAKNIQYF.

This chain uses TRBV11-3 with TRBJ2-2; D remains unclear. The V end was cut by 1 base, the J end by 6 bases, with 6 bases between. CDR1 is SGHNT, CDR2 YENEEA, per germline. The CDR3 consists of 13 residues. This CDR3 reads CASSLVGPGELFF. CDR3 nucleotide sequence: TGTGCCAGCAGCTTAGTAGGGCCCGGGGAGCTGTTTTTT.

The chain has TRBV25-1 and TRBJ1-4; 9 nucleotides agree with TRBD1. The germline gives CDR1 MGHDK, CDR2 SYGVNS. J gave up 2 bases and V 3 bases, and 7 bases lay outside the gene matches. This CDR3 has 17 residues. The CDR3 DNA reads as TGTGCCAGCAGTGACCTTTCACAGGGGGCGACTAATGAAAAACTGTTTTTT. Translation: CASSDLSQGATNEKLFF. Drawing the rest from reference TRBV25-1 and TRBJ1-4, the complete variable domain is EADIYQTPRYLVIGTGKKITLECSQTMGHDKMYWYQQDPGMELHLIHYSYGVNSTEKGDLSSESTVSRIRTEHFPLTLESARPSHTSQYLCASSDLSQGATNEKLFFGSGTQLSVL.

The chain joins TRBV19 to TRBJ2-1; no firm D call. Trimming took 3 bases from V and 0 from J, leaving 9 bases between them. Germline V gene sequence: CDR1 LNHDA, CDR2 SQIVND (reference sequence). The CDR3 has 15 residues. The CDR3 DNA is TGTGCCAGTAGTATGACTCAGAGCTCCTACAATGAGCAGTTCTTC. Translated, it gives CASSMTQSSYNEQFF.

V usage is TRBV27 and J usage is TRBJ1-2; D might be TRBD1 (5 bases). This CDR3 has 13 amino acids. The V gene's germline CDR1 is MNHEY and CDR2 SMNVEV (reference sequence). V dropped 4 bases and J dropped 4 bases, with 10 bases sitting between them. In nucleotides, the CDR3 is TGTGCCAGCAGTTCAGGGACTGCCTATGGCTACACCTTC. Protein product: CASSSGTAYGYTF.

The chain has TRBV2 and TRBJ1-3, with a possible D match to TRBD1 (5 bases). The CDR3 sequence is 12 residues long. Germline CDR1 reads SNHLY; CDR2 reads FYNNEI. Trimming cost V 6 bases and J 4 bases, with 7 bases left between them. This CDR3 is CASRNRGNTIYF. DNA for the CDR3: TGTGCCAGCAGGAACAGGGGAAACACCATATATTTT.

The chain has TRBV18 and TRBJ1-1, with D possibly TRBD1 on 6 matching bases. V was shortened by 2 bases and J by 2 bases, with 9 bases between the two germline ends. Germline CDR1 is KGHSH and CDR2 is LQKENI. This CDR3 has 14 residues. In nucleotides, the CDR3 is TGTGCCAGCTCACCAAGGACAGAAAACACTGAAGCTTTCTTT. Translating it yields CASSPRTENTEAFF. Looking up the rest from reference TRBV18 and TRBJ1-1 gives the full variable domain: NAGVMQNPRHLVRRRGQEARLRCSPMKGHSHVYWYRQLPEEGLKFMVYLQKENIIDESGMPKERFSAEFPKEGPSILRIQQVVRGDSAAYFCASSPRTENTEAFFGQGTRLTVV.

This clone was found once. The chain links TRBV9 to TRBJ2-2; TRBD2 matches 10 bases. The length of the CDR3 is 17 residues. V lost 2 bases and J lost 5; bases outside the gene matches: 9. Germline assignment: CDR1 SGDLS and CDR2 YYNGEE. The CDR3 nucleotides are TGTGCCAGCAGCGTGCCAGCGGGAGGGCCGGTAACCGGGGAGCTGTTTTTT. The encoded protein is CASSVPAGGPVTGELFF.

The gene calls are TRBV27 and TRBJ2-7; 9 nucleotides match TRBD2. Looked up from germline, CDR1 is MNHEY and CDR2 is SMNVEV (reference sequence). V was pared by 5 bases and J by 3 bases, with 8 bases of the junction left unmatched. CDR3 length: 15 residues. The CDR3 sequence: CASSIGLAQYYEQYF. Here the CDR3 DNA reads TGTGCCAGCAGTATAGGACTAGCGCAATACTACGAGCAGTACTTC.

The V gene is TRBV6-6, the J gene TRBJ1-5, with 7 bases that match TRBD1. The germline V gene encodes CDR1 MNHNY and CDR2 SVGAGI (reference sequence). Germline trimming cut 6 bases from V and 5 bases from J; bases unmatched to any gene: 7. This CDR3 comprises 14 residues. The CDR3 nucleotides are TGTGCCAGCAGCGGAGGGACAGCCGATCAGCCCCAGCATTTT. It yields the protein CASSGGTADQPQHF.

The chain is built from TRBV30 and TRBJ1-6; TRBD1 might be the D (5 bases). Germline values: CDR1 GTSNPN, CDR2 SVGIG (reference sequence). The CDR3 is 15 residues long. The V end was cut by 5 bases, the J end by 3 bases, with 14 bases between. CDR3 DNA sequence: TGTGCCTGGTCGGCGGGGGACCGCTATAATTCACCCCTCCACTTT. It specifies CAWSAGDRYNSPLHF.

The chain uses TRBV9 and TRBJ2-1; D unresolved. The germline V gene encodes CDR1 SGDLS and CDR2 YYNGEE. Trimming removed 6 bases from V and 7 bases from J, with 14 bases in between. The CDR3 loop spans 13 amino acids. The CDR3 region is CASNYGVGNEQFF. The CDR3 nucleotides read TGTGCCAGCAATTATGGGGTTGGGAATGAGCAGTTCTTC.